These 5 T cell receptor beta chains share one sample of origin, sequenced in a study of shared clonotypes between healthy human individuals. Repertoires were generated with immunoSEQ multiplex PCR, while TCRdb's copy carries only in-frame clones and drops some. This table has around 2.1 million clones, approximately 94% appearing once. Naive CD8 cells, CD45RO-negative and positively selected for CCR7, excluded terminally differentiated effector memory CD45RA+ cells. Sequencing was performed on naive CD8+ T cells from PBMCs. These receptor sequences come from a man between 18 and 35 years old in good health. Some clones in this sample may be carry-over from other donors' samples.

The chain joins TRBV7-9 to TRBJ1-4; 9 bases are shared with TRBD1. CDR1 and CDR2 from the germline V gene are SEHNR and FQNEAQ (reference sequence). The CDR3 spans 15 residues. Trimming removed 0 bases from V and 7 bases from J; junction bases left unmatched: 3. The DNA for the CDR3 is TGTGCCAGCAGCTTAGCAGGGACAGGGCTTGAAAAACTGTTTTTT. Its translation is CASSLAGTGLEKLFF.

The J gene is TRBJ1-4, the V gene TRBV28; D gene ambiguous. The germline V gene encodes CDR1 MDHEN and CDR2 SYDVKM. V was cut by 7 bases and J by 2 bases, with 11 bases left in between. The CDR3 contains 14 residues. DNA for the CDR3: TGTGCCAGCACAACGACGGATACTAATGAAAAACTGTTTTTT. This codes for CASTTTDTNEKLFF. Drawing the rest from reference TRBV28 and TRBJ1-4, the complete variable domain is DVKVTQSSRYLVKRTGEKVFLECVQDMDHENMFWYRQDPGLGLRLIYFSYDVKMKEKGDIPEGYSVSREKKERFSLILESASTNQTSMYLCASTTTDTNEKLFFGSGTQLSVL.

This rearrangement joins TRBV30 to TRBJ2-2; the match to TRBD2 covers 7 bases. CDR3 length equals 14 residues. Germline V gene sequence: CDR1 GTSNPN, CDR2 SVGIG (reference sequence). The junction had 6 bases not matched to a gene; V was cut back by 2 bases and J by 6 bases. The chain's CDR3 is CAWSWGGVAGELFF. CDR3 coding DNA: TGTGCCTGGAGTTGGGGAGGGGTTGCCGGGGAGCTGTTTTTT. The full variable domain, with the rest looked up from reference TRBV30 and TRBJ2-2, is SQTIHQWPATLVQPVGSPLSLECTVEGTSNPNLYWYRQAAGRGLQLLFYSVGIGQISSEVPQNLSASRPQDRQFILSSKKLLLSDSGFYLCAWSWGGVAGELFFGEGSRLTVL.

The rearrangement uses TRBV4-2 and TRBJ2-7; 7 bases line up with TRBD2. The CDR3 sequence is 15 residues long. Per the germline V gene, CDR1 is LGHNA and CDR2 is YNFKEQ. The V gene end was trimmed by 4 bases and the J gene end by 2 bases; junction bases not matched to a gene: 8. CDR3 in amino acids: CASSPLGGTTYEQYF. CDR3 in DNA: TGTGCCAGCAGCCCACTGGGAGGGACCACCTACGAGCAGTACTTC.

The rearrangement uses TRBV19 and TRBJ1-4; tentative D call: TRBD1 (6 bases). V lost 6 bases, J lost 7 bases, and 15 bases lay in between. The CDR3 is 14 amino acids. The germline CDR1 and CDR2 sequences are LNHDA and SQIVND (reference sequence). CDR3 nucleotides: TGTGCCAGTAGAACCGGGACATTCGGTGAAAAACTGTTTTTT. Its translation: CASRTGTFGEKLFF.